This TCR beta chain was profiled in a study of blood T cell repertoires in COVID-19. Background on the study: Acute and convalescent COVID-19 samples came from the United States, Italy and Spain. The analysed material was cDNA or gDNA that came from T cells, B-cell-depleted T cells, or PBMCs.

Authors' methods: Reference gene primer amplification in the assay estimated nucleated cell counts. TCRdb keeps only in-frame clones here, not all; method: immunoSEQ multiplex PCR. V, J and clone size are those of that table, while D and trimming were read from the DNA. The sample shows about 220,000 clones, 84% of them seen only once. Trimming at V came to 5 bases and at J to 4 bases, leaving 15 bases not matched to a gene. Germline lookup yields CDR1 SGHVS and CDR2 FNYEAQ. CDR3 length: 20 amino acids. The V call is TRBV7-6, the J call TRBJ2-6; 12 nucleotides agree with TRBD1. This clonotype was sampled from a man aged 45-65 years with active or convalescent COVID-19. The sequenced sample was peripheral blood. The CDR3 DNA sequence: TGTGCCAGCAGCCCCACAACCATGGGACAGGGGGCGCGGGGGGCCAACGTCCTGACTTTC. Its translation is CASSPTTMGQGARGANVLTF.